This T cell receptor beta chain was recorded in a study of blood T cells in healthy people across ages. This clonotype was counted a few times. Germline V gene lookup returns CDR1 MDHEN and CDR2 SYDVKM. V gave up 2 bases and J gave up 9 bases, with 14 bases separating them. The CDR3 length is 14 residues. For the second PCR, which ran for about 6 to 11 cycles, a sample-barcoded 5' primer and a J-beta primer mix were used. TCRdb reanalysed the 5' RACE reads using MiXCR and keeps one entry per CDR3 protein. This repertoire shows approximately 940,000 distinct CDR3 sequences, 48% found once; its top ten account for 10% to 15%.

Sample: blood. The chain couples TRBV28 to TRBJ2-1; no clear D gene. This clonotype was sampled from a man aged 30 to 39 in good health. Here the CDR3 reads CASSLRYRRSEQFF. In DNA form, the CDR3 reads TGTGCCAGCAGTTTAAGATATCGTAGAAGTGAGCAGTTCTTC.